Listed below are T cell receptor beta chains from one sample, sequenced in a study of siplizumab effects on memory and regulatory T cells. Produced via immunoSEQ multiplex PCR; TCRdb's table is partial and in-frame only. The data contain tens of thousands of clones, approximately 93% of them singletons. The specimen was CD8+ T cells sorted from blood. The receptors come from a human donor in good health. CDR3s include the opening cysteine and the closing phenylalanine or tryptophan. A D gene is named only where the DNA matches it firmly. For some rows the clone size is stated as once, few or many, or as a class when expanded; others skip it.

clone_size	v_call	j_call	d_call	cdr3_aa	cdr3_nt
-	TRBV27	TRBJ2-7	TRBD1	CASTTVDRPYEQYF	TGTGCCAGCACAACCGTGGACAGGCCCTACGAGCAGTACTTC
-	TRBV19	TRBJ1-1	-	CASSHRREVAEAFF	TGTGCCAGTAGCCATCGTAGGGAGGTGGCTGAAGCTTTCTTT
-	TRBV9	TRBJ2-7	TRBD1	CASSAGTGRTYEQYF	TGTGCCAGCAGCGCAGGGACAGGGCGTACCTACGAGCAGTACTTC
-	TRBV2	TRBJ2-5	-	CASNPRNQETQYF	TGTGCCAGCAATCCCCGAAACCAAGAGACCCAGTACTTC
-	TRBV19	TRBJ1-2	-	CASSPQRAYGYTF	TGTGCCAGTAGTCCCCAACGGGCTTATGGCTACACCTTC
-	TRBV19	TRBJ1-1	-	CASSKPTEMNTEAFF	TGTGCCAGTAGTAAACCGACAGAAATGAACACTGAAGCTTTCTTT
-	TRBV27	TRBJ2-7	TRBD2	CASSLRGGGTRYEQYF	TGTGCCAGCAGTCTCCGTGGCGGGGGGACGCGTTACGAGCAGTACTTC
-	TRBV27	TRBJ1-2	-	CASSLFTGSNGYTF	TGTGCCAGCAGTTTATTTACAGGATCAAATGGCTACACCTTC
-	TRBV4-1	TRBJ2-1	-	CASSPRGAAYNEQFF	TGCGCCAGCAGCCCACGGGGGGCAGCTTACAATGAGCAGTTCTTC
-	TRBV11-2	TRBJ2-7	-	CASSLDYREAYEQYF	TGTGCCAGCAGCTTAGACTACAGGGAGGCCTACGAGCAGTACTTC
-	TRBV4-2	TRBJ2-2	TRBD1	CASRLTGATGELFF	TGTGCCAGCAGGTTGACAGGGGCCACCGGGGAGCTGTTTTTT
-	TRBV7-2	TRBJ2-7	-	CASSDTVDYEQYF	TGTGCCAGCAGCGACACTGTGGATTACGAGCAGTACTTC
-	TRBV2	TRBJ2-7	TRBD2	CASLAGAFSYEQYF	TGTGCCAGTTTAGCGGGAGCCTTCTCCTACGAGCAGTACTTC
-	TRBV9	TRBJ1-4	-	CASSPHDSPGNEKLFF	TGTGCCAGCAGCCCCCACGACAGCCCCGGGAATGAAAAACTGTTTTTT
-	TRBV6-6	TRBJ1-4	TRBD1	CASSYPRTGTNEKLFF	TGTGCCAGCAGTTACCCGAGGACAGGGACTAATGAAAAACTGTTTTTT
-	TRBV19	TRBJ2-4	TRBD2	CASSMGLGLAGTKNIQYF	TGTGCCAGTAGTATGGGGTTGGGACTAGCGGGAACTAAAAACATTCAGTACTTC
once	TRBV11-2	TRBJ1-1	-	CASSSWQSEAFF	TGTGCCAGCAGTAGTTGGCAGTCTGAAGCTTTCTTT
-	TRBV7-8	TRBJ2-1	-	CASSHLLGVFYNEQFF	TGTGCCAGCAGCCACCTACTAGGGGTGTTCTACAATGAGCAGTTCTTC
-	TRBV4-2	TRBJ2-1	-	CASSQGDRLSYNEQFF	TGTGCCAGCAGCCAAGGTGATCGGTTGTCCTACAATGAGCAGTTCTTC
-	TRBV11-2	TRBJ2-7	TRBD2	CASSLDLSSGVSTYEQYF	TGTGCCAGCAGCTTAGATCTGAGTAGCGGGGTTTCAACCTACGAGCAGTACTTC
-	TRBV6-5	TRBJ1-6	-	CASSSGIRYNSPLHF	TGTGCCAGCAGTTCTGGGATCCGTTATAATTCACCCCTCCACTTT
-	TRBV5-1	TRBJ2-7	TRBD1	CASSPTGTGALDEQYF	TGCGCCAGCAGCCCCACCGGGACAGGGGCTCTAGACGAGCAGTACTTC
once	TRBV20-1	TRBJ2-7	-	CSATENYEQYF	TGCAGTGCTACCGAAAACTACGAGCAGTACTTC
-	TRBV7-9	TRBJ2-5	-	CASSLGEQETQYF	TGTGCCAGCAGCTTAGGGGAACAAGAGACCCAGTACTTC
once	TRBV9	TRBJ2-3	TRBD1	CASSFEPTGETDTQYF	TGTGCCAGCAGCTTCGAGCCGACAGGGGAAACAGATACGCAGTATTTT
once	TRBV10-2	TRBJ2-7	-	CASGPLVDGSYEQYF	TGCGCCAGCGGACCCTTGGTGGACGGATCCTACGAGCAGTACTTC
-	TRBV23-1	TRBJ2-7	-	CASSQSGFGGRLSSYEQYF	TGCGCCAGCAGTCAATCAGGGTTCGGCGGGCGGTTGAGCTCCTACGAGCAGTACTTC
-	TRBV19	TRBJ1-4	-	CASSIGTATNEKLFF	TGTGCCAGTAGTATAGGGACAGCAACTAATGAAAAACTGTTTTTT
-	TRBV6-1	TRBJ2-5	TRBD2	CASSGEAGETQYF	TGTGCCAGCAGTGGGGAAGCGGGGGAGACCCAGTACTTC